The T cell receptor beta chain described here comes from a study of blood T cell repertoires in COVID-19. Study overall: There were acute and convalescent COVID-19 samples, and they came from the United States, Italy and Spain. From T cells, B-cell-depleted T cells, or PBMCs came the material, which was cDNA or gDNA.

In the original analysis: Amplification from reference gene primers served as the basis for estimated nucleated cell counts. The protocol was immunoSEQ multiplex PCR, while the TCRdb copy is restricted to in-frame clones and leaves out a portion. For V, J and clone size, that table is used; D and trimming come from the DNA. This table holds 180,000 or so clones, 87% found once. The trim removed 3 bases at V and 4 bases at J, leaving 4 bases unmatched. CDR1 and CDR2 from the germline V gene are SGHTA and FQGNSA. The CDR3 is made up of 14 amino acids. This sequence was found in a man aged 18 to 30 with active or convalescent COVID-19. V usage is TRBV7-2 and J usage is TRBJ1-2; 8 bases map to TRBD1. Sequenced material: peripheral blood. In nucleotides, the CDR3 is TGTGCCAGCAGCTTGGACAGGGAGATCTATGGCTACACCTTC. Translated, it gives CASSLDREIYGYTF.